Listed here are 28 T cell receptor beta chains from one sample, sequenced in a study of response to subunit inactivated influenza vaccine. TCRdb analysed the RT-PCR reads with MiXCR anew, one entry per CDR3 protein. The repertoire holds about 480,000 distinct CDR3 sequences, with over 25% as singletons. Sequences were derived from CD4+ T cells sorted from PBMCs, sampled more than 4 days after vaccination. The receptors derive from a man aged 50 to 60 who received an inactivated influenza vaccine.

Here the CDR3 DNA reads TGCAGTGCTAGAGTTTCCGGCGTTGTTACGCAGTATTTT. Its translation is CSARVSGVVTQYF. The chain uses TRBV20-1 and TRBJ2-3; D call uncertain. V gave up 1 base and J gave up 8 bases, with 13 bases separating them. CDR1 is DFQATT and CDR2 is SNEGSKA in the germline V gene (reference sequence). The CDR3 is 13 amino acids.

The rearrangement joins TRBV7-2 to TRBJ2-7, with D possibly matching TRBD1 (5 bases). The CDR3 totals 16 residues. Germline V CDR1 and CDR2: SGHTA, FQGNSA. Trimming cost V 3 bases and J 6 bases, with 21 bases left between them. CDR3 nucleotides: TGTGCCAGCAGCTTGCACAGAATCAGGGCATCTGGCGAGCAGTACTTC. The encoded protein is CASSLHRIRASGEQYF.

This clonotype was found a few times. This rearrangement joins TRBV12-3 or TRBV12-4 to TRBJ2-3; D not certain. This CDR3 is 12 amino acids long. V was pared by 2 bases and J by 4 bases, with 4 bases between. DNA of the CDR3: TGTGCCAGCAGTTTATCCTCAGATACGCAGTATTTT. Protein: CASSLSSDTQYF.

The V gene is TRBV6-2 or TRBV6-3, the J gene TRBJ2-1; TRBD2 aligns across 14 bases. Trimming removed 6 bases from V and 7 bases from J; junction bases left unmatched: 5. The length of the CDR3 is 15 residues. The germline CDR1 and CDR2 sequences are MNHEY and SVGEGT. The CDR3 loop is CASRGTSGRRNEQFF. The DNA for the CDR3 is TGTGCCAGCAGGGGGACTAGCGGGAGACGAAATGAGCAGTTCTTC.

The V and J genes are TRBV24-1 and TRBJ2-5; 10 nucleotides match TRBD1. Trimming cost V 5 bases and J 4 bases; bases outside gene matches: 3. The CDR3 totals 14 residues. From germline, CDR1 is KGHDR and CDR2 SFDVKD. The CDR3 coding sequence is TGTGCCACCAGTGCGACAGGGGGCGGAGAGACCCAGTACTTC. Protein product: CATSATGGGETQYF.

The chain joins TRBV7-9 to TRBJ2-2; D possibly corresponds to TRBD2 (5 bases). V was pared by 5 bases and J by 4 bases, with 17 bases between. CDR3 size: 16 residues. Germline V gene data show CDR1 as SEHNR and CDR2 as FQNEAQ (reference sequence). CDR3 protein: CASSPPAGSFTGELFF. The CDR3, as DNA: TGTGCCAGCAGCCCCCCCGCGGGCTCCTTCACCGGGGAGCTGTTTTTT.

The gene calls are TRBV5-5 and TRBJ1-3; D not resolved. Germline values: CDR1 SGHKS, CDR2 YYEKEE (reference sequence). V was clipped by 0 bases and J by 4 bases, with 5 bases between them. The CDR3 has 13 amino acids. This chain's CDR3 is CASSLVGGNTIYF. The CDR3 coding sequence is TGTGCCAGCAGCTTGGTAGGCGGAAACACCATATATTTT.

This clonotype has just a few counts. This chain connects TRBV28 to TRBJ2-1; TRBD2 might be the D (5 bases). Germline assignment: CDR1 MDHEN and CDR2 SYDVKM. This CDR3 comprises 13 residues. V lost 2 bases to trimming and J lost 12 bases, with 14 bases between them. The CDR3 bases are TGTGCCAGCAGTTTACCGGCCTCCGAGGGGCAGTTCTTC. Protein product: CASSLPASEGQFF.

The rearrangement joins TRBV5-1 to TRBJ2-2; weak D call: TRBD2 (6 bases). CDR3 length equals 15 residues. The germline V and J ends were trimmed by 3 bases and 2 bases, with 11 bases remaining between them. CDR1 is SGHRS and CDR2 is YFSETQ in the germline V gene. The CDR3 nucleotides are TGCGCCAGCAGCTCGGGGGACTCAAACACCGGGGAGCTGTTTTTT. Translation gives CASSSGDSNTGELFF.

J is TRBJ2-3 and V is TRBV30, with TRBD2 matching 12 bases. Per the germline V gene, CDR1 is GTSNPN and CDR2 is SVGIG (reference sequence). The CDR3 spans 16 residues. V gave up 0 bases and J gave up 1 base; unmatched junction bases: 2. The CDR3 bases are TGTGCCTGGAGTGTACTAGCGGGAGGTGGCACAGATACGCAGTATTTT. Protein sequence: CAWSVLAGGGTDTQYF. Full variable domain (remainder filled in from reference TRBV30 and TRBJ2-3): SQTIHQWPATLVQPVGSPLSLECTVEGTSNPNLYWYRQAAGRGLQLLFYSVGIGQISSEVPQNLSASRPQDRQFILSSKKLLLSDSGFYLCAWSVLAGGGTDTQYFGPGTRLTVL.

In its sample, this clonotype was seen many times. The chain joins TRBV12-3 or TRBV12-4 to TRBJ2-5; TRBD1 agrees at 9 bases. This CDR3 region has 16 residues. V lost 6 bases to trimming and J lost 1 base; unmatched junction nucleotides: 9. The CDR3 loop reads CASRVNRGRVQETQYF. In DNA form, the CDR3 reads TGTGCCAGCAGGGTAAACAGGGGGCGCGTCCAAGAGACCCAGTACTTC.

This clonotype was seen a few times. The chain is built from TRBV6-1 and TRBJ2-1, with D unclear. CDR1 and CDR2 from the germline V gene are MNHNS and SASEGT. V was cut by 10 bases and J by 0 bases, with 19 bases left in between. This CDR3 has 16 residues. The CDR3 loop is CATRLETASSYNEQFF. CDR3 DNA sequence: TGTGCCACCCGGTTGGAGACGGCGAGCTCCTACAATGAGCAGTTCTTC.

The gene calls are TRBV4-3 and TRBJ2-7; D call uncertain. The V and J ends lost 5 bases and 2 bases respectively, with 16 bases between them. CDR1 is LGHNA, CDR2 YSLEER, per germline. This CDR3 has 15 amino acids. CDR3 protein: CASSADITAPYEQYF. CDR3 coding DNA: TGCGCCAGCAGCGCCGACATAACGGCCCCCTACGAGCAGTACTTC.

This clonotype has only a few counts. The V call is TRBV7-3, the J call TRBJ2-7; 8 positions agree with TRBD2. This CDR3 has 16 amino acids. V shed 0 bases and J 2 bases; nucleotides not matched to a gene: 6. The germline gives CDR1 SGHTA, CDR2 FQGTGA. Written as DNA, the CDR3 is TGTGCCAGCAGCTTAACCGGGGGGGGTTCCCCCTACGAGCAGTACTTC. This encodes CASSLTGGGSPYEQYF.

This clonotype was detected only a few times. This chain links TRBV29-1 with TRBJ2-7, with 7 bases matching TRBD2. With V trimmed by 7 bases and J by 7 bases, 13 bases remained unmatched. This CDR3 spans 13 amino acids. Germline assignment: CDR1 SQVTM and CDR2 ANQGSEA. DNA for the CDR3: TGCAGCGCAAAACGGGGAGGGATGAGGGAGCAGTACTTC. Translation gives CSAKRGGMREQYF.

The rearrangement uses TRBV29-1 and TRBJ1-3, with D hard to call. CDR1 is SQVTM and CDR2 is ANQGSEA in the germline V gene. The CDR3 spans 14 residues. V shed 4 bases and J shed 2 bases, with 12 bases lying between them. In DNA, the CDR3 is TGCAGCGTTGGTCTTCAGGTCCCTGGAAACACCATATATTTT. This translates into CSVGLQVPGNTIYF.

The V and J genes are TRBV12-3 or TRBV12-4 and TRBJ2-3; D remains unclear. V lost 3 bases, J lost 4 bases, and 8 bases lay in between. The CDR3 is made up of 13 amino acids. In DNA form, the CDR3 reads TGTGCCAGCAGTTTCGGAGTCTCAGATACGCAGTATTTT. Translating it yields CASSFGVSDTQYF.

This clonotype was detected a few times. The V and J genes are TRBV9 and TRBJ2-7, with TRBD2 identical over 13 bases. CDR1 and CDR2 from the germline V gene are SGDLS and YYNGEE. V lost 4 bases, J lost 7 bases, and 11 bases stayed unmatched. CDR3 length: 16 amino acids. Here the CDR3 reads CASSIGTSGNSGEQYF. The CDR3 DNA sequence: TGTGCCAGCAGCATCGGGACTAGCGGGAATTCGGGTGAGCAGTACTTC.

At least ten counts were recorded for this clonotype. V and J are TRBV7-2 and TRBJ2-1; D ambiguous. This CDR3 comprises 13 residues. Germline V gives CDR1 SGHTA, CDR2 FQGNSA. The germline V and J ends were trimmed by 2 bases and 4 bases, with 6 bases remaining between them. The CDR3 reads CASSLRSYNEQFF. The CDR3 DNA follows: TGTGCCAGCAGCTTACGTTCTTACAATGAGCAGTTCTTC.

This rearrangement joins TRBV20-1 to TRBJ1-1; 9 nucleotides match TRBD1. Germline values: CDR1 DFQATT, CDR2 SNEGSKA (reference sequence). This CDR3 is built from 14 residues. Trimming took 5 bases from V and 1 from J; bases not matched to a gene: 5. The CDR3 sequence: CSAPRTGANTEAFF. The CDR3 region has the DNA TGCAGTGCTCCGAGGACAGGGGCGAACACTGAAGCTTTCTTT.

V and J are TRBV12-3 or TRBV12-4 and TRBJ2-7, with D perhaps matching TRBD1 or TRBD2 (6 bases each). This CDR3 region has 13 residues. V was shortened by 6 bases and J by 6 bases, with 15 bases between the two germline ends. The CDR3 nucleotides read TGTGCCAGCAGGGAACAAGGGGGAGGCGAGCAGTACTTC. Encoded protein: CASREQGGGEQYF.

The chain links TRBV12-3 or TRBV12-4 to TRBJ2-3; TRBD1 aligns across 11 bases. This CDR3 is built from 20 residues. The junction had 19 bases not matched to a gene; V was cut back by 4 bases and J by 4 bases. CDR3 in amino acids: CASSSEYFRQDRGQADTQYF. CDR3 bases: TGTGCCAGCAGTTCCGAATACTTTAGGCAGGACAGGGGGCAGGCAGATACGCAGTATTTT.

This clonotype was observed a few times. The V call is TRBV28, the J call TRBJ2-3; D is tentatively TRBD1 or TRBD2 (6 bases each). The CDR3 extends over 15 amino acids. Germline assignment: CDR1 MDHEN and CDR2 SYDVKM. The V end lost 8 bases, the J end lost 1 base, and 16 bases lay between the germline ends. CDR3 sequence: CASSAPGGGTDTQYF. The CDR3 bases are TGTGCCAGCTCAGCTCCCGGGGGCGGCACAGATACGCAGTATTTT.

This clonotype has a count of ten or more. The rearrangement uses TRBV5-1 and TRBJ2-7; perhaps TRBD1 as D (5 bases). There are 14 residues in the CDR3. Germline lookup yields CDR1 SGHRS and CDR2 YFSETQ. The germline V and J ends were trimmed by 4 bases and 0 bases, with 11 bases remaining between them. The CDR3 DNA reads TGCGCCAGCAGCGTCTCAGGGAACTCCTACGAGCAGTACTTC. As protein: CASSVSGNSYEQYF.

V and J are TRBV24-1 and TRBJ2-7, with a tentative D call TRBD2 (5 bases). The germline V gene encodes CDR1 KGHDR and CDR2 SFDVKD. The CDR3 loop spans 17 amino acids. V lost 0 bases to trimming and J lost 3 bases, with 17 bases between them. CDR3 amino acids: CATSDLSAMGSYYEQYF. DNA of the CDR3: TGTGCCACCAGTGATTTGTCAGCTATGGGGAGTTACTACGAGCAGTACTTC.

This chain joins TRBV30 and TRBJ2-7; no reliable D call. This CDR3 region has 14 residues. Germline V gene sequence: CDR1 GTSNPN, CDR2 SVGIG (reference sequence). Trimming stripped 4 bases from V and 4 bases from J, with 17 bases between. CDR3 protein: CAWNRRPSPYEQYF. The CDR3 bases are TGTGCCTGGAACCGCCGACCGAGTCCTTACGAGCAGTACTTC.

V usage is TRBV6-1 and J usage is TRBJ2-7; the D is unclear. The V gene lost 5 bases and the J gene lost 7 bases, with 18 bases spanning the gap. CDR3 size: 14 residues. Per germline, CDR1 MNHNS and CDR2 SASEGT. CDR3 sequence reads: CASSLSLPPREQYF. Written as DNA, the CDR3 is TGTGCCAGCAGTCTGTCCCTTCCGCCTAGAGAGCAGTACTTC.

V is TRBV15 and J is TRBJ2-3, with a weak D call TRBD2 (6 bases). V was pared by 8 bases and J by 2 bases, with 11 bases between. The CDR3 length is 13 residues. Germline V gene data show CDR1 as LNHNV and CDR2 as YYDKDF (reference sequence). The CDR3 reads CATRGTLTDTQYF. The DNA for the CDR3 is TGTGCCACCCGGGGGACCCTCACAGATACGCAGTATTTT.